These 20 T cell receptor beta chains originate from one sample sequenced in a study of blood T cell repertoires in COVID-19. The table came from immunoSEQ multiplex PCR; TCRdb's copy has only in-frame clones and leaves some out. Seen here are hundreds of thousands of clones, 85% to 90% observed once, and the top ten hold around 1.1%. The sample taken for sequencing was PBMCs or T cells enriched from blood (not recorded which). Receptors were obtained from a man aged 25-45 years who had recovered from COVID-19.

The CDR3 bases are TGTGCCAGCAGACCGACAGGGCTGGGACTAGCGGGATTTGAGCAGTTCTTC. Its translation is CASRPTGLGLAGFEQFF. The chain employs TRBV7-9 and TRBJ2-1; the match to TRBD2 covers 13 bases. Germline CDR1 is SEHNR and CDR2 is FQNEAQ (reference sequence). This CDR3 spans 17 amino acids. With V trimmed by 6 bases and J by 9 bases, 14 bases remained unmatched. Combining the CDR3 with reference TRBV7-9 and TRBJ2-1 gives the whole variable domain DTGVSQNPRHKITKRGQNVTFRCDPISEHNRLYWYRQTLGQGPEFLTYFQNEAQLEKSRLLSDRFSAERPKGSFSTLEIQRTEQGDSAMYLCASRPTGLGLAGFEQFFGPGTRLTVL.

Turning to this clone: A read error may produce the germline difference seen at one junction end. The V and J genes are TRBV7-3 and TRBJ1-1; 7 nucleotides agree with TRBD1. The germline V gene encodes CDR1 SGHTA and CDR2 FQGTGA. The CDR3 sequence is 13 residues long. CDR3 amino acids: CASSLTTGFEAFF. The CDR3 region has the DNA TGTGCCAGCAGCCTAACGACAGGGTTTGAAGCTTTCTTT. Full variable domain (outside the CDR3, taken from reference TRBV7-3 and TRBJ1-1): GAGVSQTPSNKVTEKGKYVELRCDPISGHTALYWYRQSLGQGPEFLIYFQGTGAADDSGLPNDRFFAVRPEGSVSTLKIQRTERGDSAVYLCASSLTTGFEAFFGQGTRLTVV.

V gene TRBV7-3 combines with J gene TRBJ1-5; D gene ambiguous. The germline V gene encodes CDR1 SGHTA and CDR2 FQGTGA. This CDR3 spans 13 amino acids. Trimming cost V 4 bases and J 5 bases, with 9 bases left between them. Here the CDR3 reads CASSSGIDQPQHF. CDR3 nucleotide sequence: TGTGCCAGCAGCTCCGGGATTGATCAGCCCCAGCATTTT. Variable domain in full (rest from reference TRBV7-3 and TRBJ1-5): GAGVSQTPSNKVTEKGKYVELRCDPISGHTALYWYRQSLGQGPEFLIYFQGTGAADDSGLPNDRFFAVRPEGSVSTLKIQRTERGDSAVYLCASSSGIDQPQHFGDGTRLSIL.

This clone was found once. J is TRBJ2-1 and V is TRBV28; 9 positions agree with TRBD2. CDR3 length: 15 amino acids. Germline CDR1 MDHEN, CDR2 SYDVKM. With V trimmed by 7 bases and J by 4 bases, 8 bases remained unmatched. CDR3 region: CASIGGGRAYNEQFF. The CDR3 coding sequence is TGTGCCAGCATAGGGGGCGGGAGGGCGTACAATGAGCAGTTCTTC.

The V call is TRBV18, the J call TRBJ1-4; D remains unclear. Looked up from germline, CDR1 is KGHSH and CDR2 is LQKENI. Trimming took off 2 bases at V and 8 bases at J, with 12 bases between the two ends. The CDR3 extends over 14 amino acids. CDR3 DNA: TGTGCCAGCTCACCAACAAAGTTTAGCGAAAAACTGTTTTTT. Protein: CASSPTKFSEKLFF.

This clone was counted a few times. The CDR3 DNA sequence: TGCGCCAGCAGCTTGGGTGGGAGGAGCAATGAGCAGTTCTTC. Amino acids: CASSLGGRSNEQFF. This chain joins TRBV5-1 and TRBJ2-1; D might be TRBD2 (6 bases). V lost 0 bases, J lost 6 bases, and 10 bases lay in between. The germline V gene encodes CDR1 SGHRS and CDR2 YFSETQ. This CDR3 has 14 residues.

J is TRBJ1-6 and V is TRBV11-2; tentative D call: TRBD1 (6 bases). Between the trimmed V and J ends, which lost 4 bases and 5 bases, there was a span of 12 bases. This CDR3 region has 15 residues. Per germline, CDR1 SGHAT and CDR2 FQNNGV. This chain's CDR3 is CASSSHRANNSPLHF. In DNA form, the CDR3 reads TGTGCCAGCAGCTCGCACAGGGCCAATAATTCACCCCTCCACTTT.

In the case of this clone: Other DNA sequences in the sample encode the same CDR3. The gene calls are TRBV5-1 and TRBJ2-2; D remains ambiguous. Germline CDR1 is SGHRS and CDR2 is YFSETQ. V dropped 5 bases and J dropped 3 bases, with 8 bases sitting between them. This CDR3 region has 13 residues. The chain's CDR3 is CASSRSDTGELFF. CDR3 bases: TGCGCCAGCAGTCGGAGTGACACCGGGGAGCTGTTTTTT.

Here the CDR3 reads CATREQGSADTQYF. The CDR3 DNA reads as TGTGCCACCAGGGAACAGGGGAGCGCAGATACGCAGTATTTT. The V call is TRBV24-1, the J call TRBJ2-3; 7 bases match TRBD1. The CDR3 sequence is 14 residues long. The germline V gene encodes CDR1 KGHDR and CDR2 SFDVKD. Unmatched junction bases numbered 7, after V lost 7 bases and J lost 4 bases.

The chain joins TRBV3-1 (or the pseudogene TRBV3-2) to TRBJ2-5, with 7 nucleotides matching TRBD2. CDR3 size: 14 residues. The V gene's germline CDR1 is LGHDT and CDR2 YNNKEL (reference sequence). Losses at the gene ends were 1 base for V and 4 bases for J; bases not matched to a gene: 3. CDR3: CASSQAGGLETQYF. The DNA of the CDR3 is TGTGCCAGCAGCCAAGCGGGGGGACTAGAGACCCAGTACTTC.

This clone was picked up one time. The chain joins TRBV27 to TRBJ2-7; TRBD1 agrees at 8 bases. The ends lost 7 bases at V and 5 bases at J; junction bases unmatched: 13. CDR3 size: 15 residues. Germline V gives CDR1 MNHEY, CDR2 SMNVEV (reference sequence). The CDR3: CASTPSLGTGDEQYF. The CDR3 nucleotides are TGTGCCAGCACTCCGTCCCTAGGGACAGGTGACGAGCAGTACTTC.

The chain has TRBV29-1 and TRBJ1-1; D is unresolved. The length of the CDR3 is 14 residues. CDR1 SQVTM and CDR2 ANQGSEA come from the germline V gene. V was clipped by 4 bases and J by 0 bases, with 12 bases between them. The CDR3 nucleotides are TGCAGCGTTGCCCGGGTCCTCATGAACACTGAAGCTTTCTTT. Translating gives CSVARVLMNTEAFF.

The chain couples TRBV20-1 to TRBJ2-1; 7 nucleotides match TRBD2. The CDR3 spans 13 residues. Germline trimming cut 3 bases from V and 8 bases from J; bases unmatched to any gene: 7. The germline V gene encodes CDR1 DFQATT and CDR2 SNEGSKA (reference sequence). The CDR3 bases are TGCAGTGCTAGTGGACTAGGGGTCTATGAGCAGTTCTTC. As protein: CSASGLGVYEQFF.

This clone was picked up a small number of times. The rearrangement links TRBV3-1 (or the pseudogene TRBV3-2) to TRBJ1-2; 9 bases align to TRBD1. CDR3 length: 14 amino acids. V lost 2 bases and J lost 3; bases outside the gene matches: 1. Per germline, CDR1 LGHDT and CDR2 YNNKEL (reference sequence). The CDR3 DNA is TGTGCCAGCAGCCAAAGACAGGGGGACTATGGCTACACCTTC. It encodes CASSQRQGDYGYTF.

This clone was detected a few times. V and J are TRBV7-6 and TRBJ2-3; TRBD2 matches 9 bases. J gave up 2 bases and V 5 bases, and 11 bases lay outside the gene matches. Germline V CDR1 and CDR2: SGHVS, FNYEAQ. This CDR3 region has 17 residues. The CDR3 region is CASSPSVAGALTDTQYF. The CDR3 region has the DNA TGTGCCAGCAGCCCTTCGGTAGCGGGGGCCCTCACAGATACGCAGTATTTT.

CDR3 protein: CAWSFGGGGNQPQHF. For the CDR3, the DNA is TGTGCCTGGAGTTTTGGGGGGGGTGGCAATCAGCCCCAGCATTTT. The J gene is TRBJ1-5, the V gene TRBV30; tentatively, D is TRBD1 (5 bases). Germline V gene data show CDR1 as GTSNPN and CDR2 as SVGIG (reference sequence). V lost 2 bases and J lost 2, with 13 bases in between. The CDR3 length is 15 residues.

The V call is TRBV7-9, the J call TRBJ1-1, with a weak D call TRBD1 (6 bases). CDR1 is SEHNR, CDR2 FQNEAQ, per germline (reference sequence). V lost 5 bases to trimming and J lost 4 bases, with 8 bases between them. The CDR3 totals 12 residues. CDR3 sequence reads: CASSAQGTEAFF. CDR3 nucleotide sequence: TGTGCCAGCAGCGCACAGGGCACTGAAGCTTTCTTT.

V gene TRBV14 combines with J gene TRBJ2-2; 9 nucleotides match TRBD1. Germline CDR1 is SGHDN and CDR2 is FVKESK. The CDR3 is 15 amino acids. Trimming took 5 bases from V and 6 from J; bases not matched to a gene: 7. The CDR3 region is CASSAGQGIPGELFF. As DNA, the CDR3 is TGTGCCAGCAGCGCGGGACAGGGAATTCCCGGGGAGCTGTTTTTT.

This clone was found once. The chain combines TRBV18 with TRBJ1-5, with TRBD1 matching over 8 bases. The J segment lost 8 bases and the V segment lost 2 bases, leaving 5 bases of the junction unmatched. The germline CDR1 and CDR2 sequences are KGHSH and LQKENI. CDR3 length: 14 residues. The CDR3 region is CASSPRTGKEPQHF. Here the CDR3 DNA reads TGTGCCAGCTCACCAAGGACAGGGAAGGAGCCCCAGCATTTT.

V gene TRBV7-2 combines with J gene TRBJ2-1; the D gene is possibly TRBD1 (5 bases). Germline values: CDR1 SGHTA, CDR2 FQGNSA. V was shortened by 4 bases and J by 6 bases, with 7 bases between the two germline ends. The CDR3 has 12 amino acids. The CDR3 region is CASSSRGNEQFF. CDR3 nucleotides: TGTGCCAGCAGCTCTAGGGGCAATGAGCAGTTCTTC.